The clone carrying this T cell receptor (beta chain) occurred many times. The antigen remains unidentified. There are 13 residues in the CDR3. Germline V gene sequence: CDR1 SNHLY, CDR2 FYNNEI. Trimming took off 9 bases at V and 0 bases at J, with 9 bases between the two ends. The data derive from a study of T cells in Graves' hyperthyroidism and ophthalmopathy. General study findings and limits: Also found in blood were most expanded thyroid clonotypes above 0.001.

Amplification of TCR beta CDR3 regions used RNA as the template. During a first-round RT-PCR of the TCR CDR3, the HTBI primer set was used. TCRdb ran MiXCR on the multiplex PCR reads and lists one entry per CDR3 protein. The data contain fewer than 550,000 distinct CDR3 sequences, about 15% of them singletons. Sequencing was performed on blood. The receptor was isolated from a woman aged 18 to 35 with Graves' hyperthyroidism. The chain employs TRBV2 and TRBJ2-1; D is uncertain. In DNA form, the CDR3 reads TGTGCCAGTAGGGAAAGCTCCTACAATGAGCAGTTCTTC. This encodes CASRESSYNEQFF.